The clone carrying this T cell receptor (beta chain) appeared once. Its antigen remains unidentified. Generated by immunoSEQ multiplex PCR, the TCRdb table keeps only in-frame clones and is missing some. The data contain around 110,000 clones, roughly 94% of them singletons. Germline assignment: CDR1 MNHNS and CDR2 SASEGT. The CDR3 is made up of 15 amino acids. Trimming left V 2 bases short and J 4 bases short, with 11 bases between. The data stem from a study of siplizumab effects on memory and regulatory T cells. Findings and caveats of the study: Among alloreactive clones, only a minor fraction mapped to unstimulated subsets.

The receptor's source is a human donor in good health. What was sequenced was non-Treg CD4+ T cells sorted from blood. This chain joins TRBV6-1 and TRBJ2-2, with no clear D. CDR3 protein: CASSEMTVPTGELFF. The CDR3 DNA is TGTGCCAGCAGTGAAATGACCGTCCCCACCGGGGAGCTGTTTTTT.